This TCR beta chain originates from a study of cytomegalovirus exposure and HLA in healthy donors. About the study: According to later analysis, the same platform produced the approximately 130 validation and 666 first-cohort repertoires.

Clones were read by immunoSEQ multiplex PCR, and TCRdb kept only the in-frame ones, dropping some. The data contain about 240,000 clones, around nine tenths of them singletons. Note on this clone: The antigen is not known.

Study-level findings and limits: It was reportedly the case that the classifier diagnosed cytomegalovirus status with high specificity and sensitivity. Altogether, 164 TCR beta chains were recorded as cytomegalovirus-associated.

V was cut by 4 bases and J by 0 bases, with 10 bases left in between. Germline CDR1 and CDR2: SGHAT and FQNNGV. The CDR3 has 15 amino acids. Sequencing input: PBMCs. The V gene is TRBV11-2, the J gene TRBJ1-3, with TRBD1 as a possible D gene (5 bases). The source is a young man in good health and CMV-seronegative. The CDR3 DNA is TGTGCCAGCAGCTCCCCCAGGGTCTCTGGAAACACCATATATTTT. Translated, it gives CASSSPRVSGNTIYF.